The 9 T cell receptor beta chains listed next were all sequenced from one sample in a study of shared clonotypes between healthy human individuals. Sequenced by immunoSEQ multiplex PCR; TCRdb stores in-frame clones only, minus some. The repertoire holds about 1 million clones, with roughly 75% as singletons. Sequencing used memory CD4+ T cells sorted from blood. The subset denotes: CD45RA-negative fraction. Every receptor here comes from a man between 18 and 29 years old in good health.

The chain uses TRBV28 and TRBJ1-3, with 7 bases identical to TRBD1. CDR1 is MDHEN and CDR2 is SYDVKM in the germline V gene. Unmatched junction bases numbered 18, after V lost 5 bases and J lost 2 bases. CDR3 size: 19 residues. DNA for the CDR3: TGTGCCAGCAGTCCCCCCGGACAGGCCCTACCCGGAGCTGGAAACACCATATATTTT. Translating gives CASSPPGQALPGAGNTIYF.

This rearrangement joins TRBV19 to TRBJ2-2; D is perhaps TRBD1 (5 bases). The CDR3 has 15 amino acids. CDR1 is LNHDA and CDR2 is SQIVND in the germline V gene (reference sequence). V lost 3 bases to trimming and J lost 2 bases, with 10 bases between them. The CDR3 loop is CASSIETVNTGELFF. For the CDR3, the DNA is TGTGCCAGTAGTATTGAGACAGTCAACACCGGGGAGCTGTTTTTT.

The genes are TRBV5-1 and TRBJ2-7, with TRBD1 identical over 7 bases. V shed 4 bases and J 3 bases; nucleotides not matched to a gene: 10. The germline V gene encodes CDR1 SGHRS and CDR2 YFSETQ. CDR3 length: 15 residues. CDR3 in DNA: TGCGCCAGCAGCGTAACAGGGGATAACCTCTACGAGCAGTACTTC. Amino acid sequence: CASSVTGDNLYEQYF.

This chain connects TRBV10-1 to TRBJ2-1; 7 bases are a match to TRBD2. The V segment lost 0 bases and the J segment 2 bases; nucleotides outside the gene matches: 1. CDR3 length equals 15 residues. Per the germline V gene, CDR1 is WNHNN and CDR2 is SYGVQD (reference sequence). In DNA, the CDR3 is TGCGCCAGCAGTGAGTCAAGCGGGGCCTACAATGAGCAGTTCTTC. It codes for CASSESSGAYNEQFF.

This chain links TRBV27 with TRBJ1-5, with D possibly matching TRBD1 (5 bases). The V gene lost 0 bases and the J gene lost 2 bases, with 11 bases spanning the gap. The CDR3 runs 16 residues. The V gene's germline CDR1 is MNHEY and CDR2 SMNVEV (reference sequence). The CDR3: CASSLSPPGGNQPQHF. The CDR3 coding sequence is TGTGCCAGCAGTTTATCCCCCCCGGGGGGCAATCAGCCCCAGCATTTT.

CDR3 residues: CASRQGGNTEAFF. The CDR3 region has the DNA TGTGCCAGTCGACAGGGAGGGAACACTGAAGCTTTCTTT. The chain employs TRBV28 and TRBJ1-1; 7 bases fit TRBD1. J lost 1 base, V lost 9 bases, and 5 bases had no gene match. Germline loops: CDR1 MDHEN, CDR2 SYDVKM. The CDR3 spans 13 residues.

The CDR3 nucleotides are TGTGCCAGCAGTTTACAGGGGGTCTACCAAGAGACCCAGTACTTC. Its translation is CASSLQGVYQETQYF. This sequence joins TRBV6-6 and TRBJ2-5; 8 bases line up with TRBD1. CDR3 length: 15 amino acids. Germline V gene lookup returns CDR1 MNHNY and CDR2 SVGAGI (reference sequence). Germline trimming cut 4 bases from V and 0 bases from J; bases unmatched to any gene: 4.

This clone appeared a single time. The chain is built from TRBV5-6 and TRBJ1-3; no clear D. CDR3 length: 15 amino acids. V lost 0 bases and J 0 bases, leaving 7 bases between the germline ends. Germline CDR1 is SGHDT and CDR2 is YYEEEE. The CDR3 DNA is TGTGCCAGCAGCTTGGGCAGTTACTCTGGAAACACCATATATTTT. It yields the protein CASSLGSYSGNTIYF. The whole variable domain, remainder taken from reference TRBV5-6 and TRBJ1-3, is DAGVTQSPTHLIKTRGQQVTLRCSPKSGHDTVSWYQQALGQGPQFIFQYYEEEERQRGNFPDRFSGHQFPNYSSELNVNALLLGDSALYLCASSLGSYSGNTIYFGEGSWLTVV.

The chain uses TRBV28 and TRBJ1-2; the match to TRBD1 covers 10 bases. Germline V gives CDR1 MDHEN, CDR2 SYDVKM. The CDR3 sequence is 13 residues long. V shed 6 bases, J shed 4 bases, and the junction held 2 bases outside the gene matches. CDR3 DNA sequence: TGTGCCAGCAGGACAGGGGGCGCCTATGGCTACACCTTC. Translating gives CASRTGGAYGYTF.